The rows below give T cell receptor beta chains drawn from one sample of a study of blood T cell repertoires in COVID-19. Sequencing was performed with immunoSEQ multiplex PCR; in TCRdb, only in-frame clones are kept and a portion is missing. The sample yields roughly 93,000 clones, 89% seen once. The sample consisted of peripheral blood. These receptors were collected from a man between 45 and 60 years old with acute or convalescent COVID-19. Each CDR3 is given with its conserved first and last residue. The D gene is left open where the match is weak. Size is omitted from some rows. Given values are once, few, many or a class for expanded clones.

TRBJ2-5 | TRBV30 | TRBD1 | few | CAGTGTGETQYF | TGTGCCGGGACCGGGACAGGGGAGACCCAGTACTTC
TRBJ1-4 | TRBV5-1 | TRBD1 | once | CASSTGTGPEKLFF | TGCGCCAGCAGCACGGGGACAGGGCCAGAAAAACTGTTTTTT
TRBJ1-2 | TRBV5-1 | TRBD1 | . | CASSTGTGGWGYTF | TGCGCCAGCAGCACCGGGACAGGGGGCTGGGGCTACACCTTC
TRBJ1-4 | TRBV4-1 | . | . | CASSQERGRGFDEKLFF | TGCGCCAGCAGCCAAGAAAGAGGGCGGGGGTTCGATGAAAAACTGTTTTTT
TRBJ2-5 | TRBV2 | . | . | CASRRGGLAETQYF | TGTGCCAGCAGGAGGGGGGGGCTAGCGGAGACCCAGTACTTC
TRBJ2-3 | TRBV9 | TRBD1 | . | CASSVAGTGSSDTQYF | TGTGCCAGCAGCGTGGCCGGGACAGGGAGTTCTGATACGCAGTATTTT
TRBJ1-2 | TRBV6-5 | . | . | CASRQGYGYTF | TGTGCCAGCAGGCAGGGCTATGGCTACACCTTC
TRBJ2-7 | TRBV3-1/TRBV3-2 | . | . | CASSPGLGGYEQYF | TGTGCCAGCAGCCCGGGCCTGGGGGGATACGAGCAGTACTTC
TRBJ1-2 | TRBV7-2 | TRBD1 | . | CASSLDRGPSRYGYTF | TGTGCCAGCAGCTTGGACAGGGGCCCATCACGGTATGGCTACACCTTC
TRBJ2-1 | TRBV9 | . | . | CASSPSVDEQFF | TGTGCCAGCAGCCCTTCTGTCGATGAGCAGTTCTTC
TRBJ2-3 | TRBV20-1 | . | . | CSARATDTQYF | TGCAGTGCCCGAGCAACGGATACGCAGTATTTT
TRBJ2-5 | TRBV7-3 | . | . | CASSPSCPGLTTQETQYF | TGTGCCAGCAGCCCCTCTTGTCCGGGACTCACAACGCAAGAGACCCAGTACTTC
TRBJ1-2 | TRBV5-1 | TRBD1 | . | CASSPQGADYGYTF | TGCGCCAGCAGCCCGCAGGGGGCTGACTATGGCTACACCTTC
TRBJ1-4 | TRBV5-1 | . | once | CASSFQGLGEKLFF | TGCGCCAGCAGCTTTCAGGGCTTGGGTGAAAAACTGTTTTTT
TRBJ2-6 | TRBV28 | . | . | CATRIGGTEKVLTF | TGTGCCACCAGAATAGGCGGGACGGAAAAGGTCCTGACTTTC
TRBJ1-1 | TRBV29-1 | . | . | CSAAGGGGAEAFF | TGCAGCGCCGCGGGGGGCGGGGGAGCTGAAGCTTTCTTT
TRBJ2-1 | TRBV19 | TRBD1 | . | CASSKGGVGPYNEQFF | TGTGCCAGTAGCAAAGGGGGCGTAGGCCCCTACAATGAGCAGTTCTTC
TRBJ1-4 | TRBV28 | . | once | CASMSGFEKLFF | TGTGCCAGCATGTCAGGGTTTGAAAAACTGTTTTTT
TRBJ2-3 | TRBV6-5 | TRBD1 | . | CASSPTGTGDTQYF | TGTGCCAGCAGCCCGACAGGGACGGGAGATACGCAGTATTTT
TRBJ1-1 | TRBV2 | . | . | CASMAGPALF | TGTGCCAGTATGGCTGGTCCCGCTCTCTTT
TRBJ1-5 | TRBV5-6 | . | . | CASSRAGANQPQHF | TGTGCCAGCAGCCGCGCGGGGGCCAATCAGCCCCAGCATTTT
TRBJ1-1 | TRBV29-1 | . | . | CSVDPSMGLGTEAFF | TGCAGCGTTGATCCTTCAATGGGGCTGGGGACTGAAGCTTTCTTT
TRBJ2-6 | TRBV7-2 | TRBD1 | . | CASSYRDRGWVGANVLTF | TGTGCCAGCAGCTACCGGGACAGGGGTTGGGTAGGGGCCAACGTCCTGACTTTC
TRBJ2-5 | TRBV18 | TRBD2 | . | CAASGREGETQYF | TGTGCGGCAAGTGGCAGGGAGGGAGAGACCCAGTACTTC
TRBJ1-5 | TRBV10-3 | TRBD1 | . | CAISDSGQGLFPQHF | TGTGCCATCAGTGATTCTGGACAGGGGTTGTTCCCCCAGCATTTT
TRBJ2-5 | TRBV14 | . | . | CASSHGFGASEETQYF | TGTGCCAGCAGCCACGGGTTTGGGGCCTCTGAAGAGACCCAGTACTTC
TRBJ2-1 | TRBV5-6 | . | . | CASSPPGLPSNEQFF | TGTGCCAGCAGCCCGCCGGGACTTCCAAGTAATGAGCAGTTCTTC
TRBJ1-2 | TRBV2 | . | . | CASSEEGETTGYTF | TGTGCCAGCAGTGAAGAAGGGGAAACAACGGGCTACACCTTC
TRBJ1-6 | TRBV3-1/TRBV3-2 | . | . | CASSQDVGRSPLHF | TGTGCCAGCAGCCAAGACGTCGGTCGTTCACCCCTCCACTTT
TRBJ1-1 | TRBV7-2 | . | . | CASSLVGGEITEAFF | TGTGCCAGCAGCTTAGTTGGAGGGGAGATCACTGAAGCTTTCTTT
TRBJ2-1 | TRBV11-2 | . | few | CASSLERIGQFF | TGTGCCAGCAGCTTAGAGCGGATTGGGCAGTTCTTC
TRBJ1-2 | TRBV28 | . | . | CASSADYYGYTF | TGTGCCAGCAGCGCAGATTACTATGGCTACACCTTC
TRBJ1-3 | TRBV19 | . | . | CASSISFRRGDNSGNTIYF | TGTGCCAGTAGTATATCCTTTCGACGGGGAGACAACTCTGGAAACACCATATATTTT
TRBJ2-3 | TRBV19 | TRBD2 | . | CASSMTSGGTDTQYF | TGTGCCAGTAGTATGACTAGCGGGGGCACAGATACGCAGTATTTT
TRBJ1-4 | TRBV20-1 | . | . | CSASAQTEKLFF | TGCAGTGCTAGTGCACAGACTGAAAAACTGTTTTTT
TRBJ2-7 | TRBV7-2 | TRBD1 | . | CASSQGQGGSYEQYF | TGTGCCAGCAGCCAAGGACAGGGTGGGTCCTACGAGCAGTACTTC
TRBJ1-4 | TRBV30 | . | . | CAWTGQPPRELFF | TGTGCCTGGACCGGACAACCACCCCGGGAACTGTTTTTT
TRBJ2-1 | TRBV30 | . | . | CAWRGVWNEQFF | TGTGCCTGGAGGGGAGTTTGGAATGAGCAGTTCTTC
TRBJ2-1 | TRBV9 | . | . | CASSPLYGWQFF | TGTGCCAGCAGCCCTCTATATGGTTGGCAGTTCTTC
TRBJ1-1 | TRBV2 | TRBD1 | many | CASSEGDRGWTEAFF | TGTGCCAGCAGTGAAGGAGACAGGGGCTGGACTGAAGCTTTCTTT
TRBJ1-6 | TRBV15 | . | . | CATSGGRVASPLHF | TGTGCCACCAGCGGGGGGAGGGTTGCTTCACCCCTCCACTTT
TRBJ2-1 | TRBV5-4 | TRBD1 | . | CASTVEGGQGYNEQFF | TGTGCCAGCACCGTCGAAGGGGGACAGGGCTACAATGAGCAGTTCTTC
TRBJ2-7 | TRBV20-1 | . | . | CSASMSGGKEQYF | TGCAGTGCTAGTATGAGCGGCGGTAAGGAGCAGTACTTC
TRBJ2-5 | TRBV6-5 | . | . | CASTRDLVETQYF | TGTGCCAGCACTCGGGATTTGGTGGAGACCCAGTACTTC
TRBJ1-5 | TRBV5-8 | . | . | CASSLVANQPQHF | TGTGCCAGCAGCTTGGTGGCCAATCAGCCCCAGCATTTT
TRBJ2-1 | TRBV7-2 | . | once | CASSLEARGAGYNEQFF | TGTGCCAGCAGCCTAGAGGCACGGGGGGCGGGTTACAATGAGCAGTTCTTC
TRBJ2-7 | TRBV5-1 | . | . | CASSLGGAYSYEQYF | TGCGCCAGCAGCTTGGGAGGAGCCTACTCCTACGAGCAGTACTTC
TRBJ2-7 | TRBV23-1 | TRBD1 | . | CASSQKGQGAYEQYF | TGCGCCAGCAGTCAAAAAGGACAGGGTGCCTACGAGCAGTACTTC
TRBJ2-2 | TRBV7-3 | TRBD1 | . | CASSLIPTRQGYLAGELFF | TGTGCCAGCAGCTTAATTCCTACGAGACAGGGGTATCTCGCCGGGGAGCTGTTTTTT
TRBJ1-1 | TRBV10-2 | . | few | CASSDRAEAFF | TGCGCCAGCAGTGACCGGGCTGAAGCTTTCTTT
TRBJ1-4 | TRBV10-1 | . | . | CASGRGEIATNEKLFF | TGCGCCAGCGGACGGGGTGAGATTGCAACTAATGAAAAACTGTTTTTT
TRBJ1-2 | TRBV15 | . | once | CATSRDLGRGIYGYTF | TGTGCCACCAGCAGAGATCTCGGCAGGGGAATCTATGGCTACACCTTC
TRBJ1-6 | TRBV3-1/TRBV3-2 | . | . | CASSQGQGSSPLHF | TGTGCCAGCAGCCAAGGCCAGGGCAGCTCACCCCTCCACTTT
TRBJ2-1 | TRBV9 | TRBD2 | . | CASSVQGLVSYNEQFF | TGTGCCAGCAGCGTGCAGGGACTAGTTTCCTACAATGAGCAGTTCTTC
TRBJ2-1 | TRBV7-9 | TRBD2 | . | CASTSRTSGNNEQFF | TGTGCCAGCACCTCCCGGACTAGTGGAAACAATGAGCAGTTCTTC